These 20 T cell receptor beta chains were sequenced from one sample in a study of identical twins. TCRdb itself ran the 5' RACE reads through MiXCR, one entry per CDR3 protein. The sample records approximately 680,000 distinct CDR3 sequences, under 8.5% being singletons. This same sample was also taken into another study, of yellow fever vaccine responses in identical twins.

Material: PBMCs. The origin of the receptors is a woman between 18 and 30 years old in good health.

Ten or more counts support this clonotype. The chain carries TRBV7-2 and TRBJ1-1; D may be TRBD1 (6 bases). The CDR3 covers 16 residues. V was shortened by 0 bases and J by 1 base, with 12 bases between the two germline ends. The germline CDR1 and CDR2 sequences are SGHTA and FQGNSA. CDR3 in DNA: TGTGCCAGCAGCTTAGCACAGGGCTTACCGAACACTGAAGCTTTCTTT. Translating it yields CASSLAQGLPNTEAFF.

This clonotype was counted many times. The chain employs TRBV20-1 and TRBJ2-6; D possibly corresponds to TRBD1 (5 bases). Looked up from germline, CDR1 is DFQATT and CDR2 is SNEGSKA (reference sequence). V was clipped by 5 bases and J by 0 bases, with 8 bases between them. The CDR3 length is 14 residues. CDR3 residues: CSAQGYSGANVLTF. The CDR3 bases are TGCAGTGCTCAGGGCTACTCTGGGGCCAACGTCCTGACTTTC.

Only a few counts were recorded for this clonotype. The J gene is TRBJ2-7, the V gene TRBV10-3; a weak D match, TRBD1 (5 bases). Per germline, CDR1 ENHRY and CDR2 SYGVKD. This CDR3 is built from 15 residues. The V end was cut by 2 bases, the J end by 3 bases, with 14 bases between. The CDR3 spells CAISEKGRNVYEQYF. The CDR3 DNA reads as TGTGCCATCAGTGAGAAGGGGCGCAACGTCTACGAGCAGTACTTC.

The V and J genes are TRBV5-1 and TRBJ2-3; tentatively, D is TRBD2 (7 bases). Per the germline V gene, CDR1 is SGHRS and CDR2 is YFSETQ. The CDR3 is made up of 16 amino acids. Trimming stripped 0 bases from V and 2 bases from J, with 13 bases between. The DNA of the CDR3 is TGCGCCAGCAGCTTGGGTCCCGGGGGGCCCACAGATACGCAGTATTTT. Its protein product is CASSLGPGGPTDTQYF.

This clonotype appeared a few times. V and J are TRBV7-8 and TRBJ2-1; TRBD2 is a possible D gene (6 bases). This CDR3 is built from 16 residues. Germline CDR1 is SGHVS and CDR2 is FQNEAQ. The V and J ends lost 3 bases and 2 bases respectively, with 14 bases between them. The CDR3 is CASSFGRDRPYNEQFF. DNA of the CDR3: TGTGCCAGCAGCTTCGGGCGGGATCGACCCTACAATGAGCAGTTCTTC. Full variable domain (missing parts from reference TRBV7-8 and TRBJ2-1): GAGVSQSPRYKVAKRGQDVALRCDPISGHVSLFWYQQALGQGPEFLTYFQNEAQLDKSGLPSDRFFAERPEGSVSTLKIQRTQQEDSAVYLCASSFGRDRPYNEQFFGPGTRLTVL.

This rearrangement joins TRBV15 to TRBJ2-2; no clear D. This CDR3 is built from 11 residues. CDR1 is LNHNV, CDR2 YYDKDF, per germline (reference sequence). The ends were cut back, 1 base at V and 13 bases at J, with 7 bases in the middle. Here the CDR3 reads CATSRVGRLFF. CDR3 sequence (DNA): TGTGCCACCAGCAGAGTAGGGCGGCTGTTTTTT.

This clonotype was picked up many times. In DNA form, the CDR3 reads TGTGCCAGCAGCTTGGCGTTGCAGGGGAGTAACACTGAAGCTTTCTTT. It codes for CASSLALQGSNTEAFF. The rearrangement links TRBV5-6 to TRBJ1-1, with D possibly TRBD1 on 6 matching bases. The CDR3 covers 16 residues. V shed 0 bases and J shed 2 bases, with 14 bases lying between them. Germline CDR1 is SGHDT and CDR2 is YYEEEE.

This clonotype was picked up a small number of times. The chain combines TRBV24-1 with TRBJ2-3; a possible D gene is TRBD2 (5 bases). This CDR3 has 15 residues. Germline V gives CDR1 KGHDR, CDR2 SFDVKD. Trimming took off 2 bases at V and 2 bases at J, with 10 bases between the two ends. The CDR3 coding sequence is TGTGCCACCAGTGATTCGGACTCGCCCACAGATACGCAGTATTTT. Translating gives CATSDSDSPTDTQYF.

There are a few counts of this clonotype. The rearrangement joins TRBV12-3 or TRBV12-4 to TRBJ1-1; D remains unclear. The CDR3 extends over 13 amino acids. V shed 4 bases and J shed 7 bases, with 13 bases lying between them. The CDR3: CASSWLAGYEAFF. In nucleotides, the CDR3 is TGTGCCAGCAGTTGGTTGGCGGGGTATGAAGCTTTCTTT.

This sequence joins TRBV12-3 or TRBV12-4 and TRBJ2-1; 10 bases are shared with TRBD2. The trim removed 7 bases at V and 7 bases at J, leaving 7 bases unmatched. The length of the CDR3 is 14 residues. CDR3 sequence (DNA): TGTGCCAGCACTCTAGCGGGGGTGCGGAATGAGCAGTTCTTC. Translating it yields CASTLAGVRNEQFF.

This clonotype was found many times. The genes are TRBV5-1 and TRBJ2-1; 11 nucleotides align to TRBD2. The CDR3 is made up of 16 amino acids. The V segment lost 1 base and the J segment 0 bases; nucleotides outside the gene matches: 0. Germline V gene data show CDR1 as SGHRS and CDR2 as YFSETQ. Written as DNA, the CDR3 is TGCGCCAGCAGCTTGACTAGCGGGAGCTCCTACAATGAGCAGTTCTTC. This codes for CASSLTSGSSYNEQFF. The full variable domain, in which reference TRBV5-1 and TRBJ2-1 provide the parts outside the CDR3, is KAGVTQTPRYLIKTRGQQVTLSCSPISGHRSVSWYQQTPGQGLQFLFEYFSETQRNKGNFPGRFSGRQFSNSRSEMNVSTLELGDSALYLCASSLTSGSSYNEQFFGPGTRLTVL.

The chain carries TRBV20-1 and TRBJ2-3; TRBD2 might be the D (6 bases). V was clipped by 8 bases and J by 7 bases, with 13 bases between them. The length of the CDR3 is 11 residues. In germline, CDR1 is DFQATT, CDR2 SNEGSKA (reference sequence). CDR3 loop: CSTREPNTQYF. The CDR3 DNA follows: TGCAGTACCCGGGAGCCAAATACGCAGTATTTT.

This clonotype came up a few times. The gene calls are TRBV5-1 and TRBJ2-5, with 8 nucleotides matching TRBD1. After removal of 4 bases from V and 4 bases from J, the junction contained 6 bases not matched to a gene. Germline CDR1 reads SGHRS; CDR2 reads YFSETQ. The CDR3 length is 14 residues. The CDR3 region is CASSADRVVETQYF. CDR3 DNA: TGCGCCAGCAGCGCGGACAGGGTGGTAGAGACCCAGTACTTC. Full variable domain (missing parts from reference TRBV5-1 and TRBJ2-5): KAGVTQTPRYLIKTRGQQVTLSCSPISGHRSVSWYQQTPGQGLQFLFEYFSETQRNKGNFPGRFSGRQFSNSRSEMNVSTLELGDSALYLCASSADRVVETQYFGPGTRLLVL.

This clonotype has only a few counts. J is TRBJ2-7 and V is TRBV7-2; 7 bases line up with TRBD1. The CDR3 has 15 residues. V was clipped by 5 bases and J by 6 bases; unmatched bases: 13. Per the germline V gene, CDR1 is SGHTA and CDR2 is FQGNSA. CDR3 in amino acids: CASSNRDSFSREQYF. In nucleotides, the CDR3 is TGTGCCAGCAGCAACCGGGACAGTTTCAGCCGCGAGCAGTACTTC.

The V call is TRBV6-9, the J call TRBJ2-7, with 9 bases lining up with TRBD1. With 3 bases clipped from V and 5 bases from J, the junction kept 5 bases outside the gene matches. This CDR3 has 14 residues. CDR1 is MNHGY and CDR2 is SVAAGI in the germline V gene. CDR3 bases: TGTGCCAGCAGTTACGGACAGGGGAGTGACGAGCAGTACGTC. As protein: CASSYGQGSDEQYV.

This clonotype was observed a handful of times. The V gene is TRBV10-3, the J gene TRBJ1-6, with TRBD1 matching 7 bases. V gave up 10 bases and J gave up 4 bases; unmatched junction bases: 13. The germline CDR1 and CDR2 sequences are ENHRY and SYGVKD. CDR3 length: 16 amino acids. The CDR3: CATTTDRLDYNSPLHF. The CDR3 DNA reads as TGTGCCACAACAACGGACAGGCTCGATTATAATTCACCCCTCCACTTT.

With respect to this clonotype: A read error is possible here, since a much larger clone lies one base away. This rearrangement joins TRBV7-9 to TRBJ2-7, with D hard to call. Germline V gene data show CDR1 as SEHNR and CDR2 as FQNEAQ (reference sequence). This CDR3 comprises 15 residues. V was clipped by 6 bases and J by 0 bases, with 15 bases between them. The CDR3 coding sequence is TGTGCCAGCAGAAGTGACTCGAGGTTCTCCTACGAGCAGTACTTC. Amino acids: CASRSDSRFSYEQYF.

This clonotype was recorded many times. The V call is TRBV5-1, the J call TRBJ2-5; D unresolved. V was clipped by 5 bases and J by 3 bases, with 17 bases between them. The CDR3 is made up of 15 amino acids. Per germline, CDR1 SGHRS and CDR2 YFSETQ. CDR3 sequence reads: CASRNGPRKEETQYF. CDR3 coding DNA: TGCGCCAGCAGAAATGGACCCCGTAAGGAAGAGACCCAGTACTTC.

This clonotype was seen at least ten times. The chain has TRBV5-5 and TRBJ1-5; possible D gene TRBD1, 6 bases. With 0 bases removed from V and 4 bases from J, the gap between germline ends came to 11 bases. Germline assignment: CDR1 SGHKS and CDR2 YYEKEE (reference sequence). This CDR3 is 15 amino acids long. CDR3 protein: CASSLGGQINQPQHF. In nucleotides, the CDR3 is TGTGCCAGCAGCTTGGGTGGACAGATAAATCAGCCCCAGCATTTT. The full variable domain, with the rest looked up from reference TRBV5-5 and TRBJ1-5, is DAGVTQSPTHLIKTRGQQVTLRCSPISGHKSVSWYQQVLGQGPQFIFQYYEKEERGRGNFPDRFSARQFPNYSSELNVNALLLGDSALYLCASSLGGQINQPQHFGDGTRLSIL.

In its sample, this clonotype was seen many times. The rearrangement joins TRBV5-1 to TRBJ2-1; no clear D. Germline CDR1 and CDR2: SGHRS and YFSETQ. V was shortened by 0 bases and J by 7 bases, with 14 bases between the two germline ends. The CDR3 runs to 15 residues. The CDR3 sequence: CASSLATGFGNEQFF. In DNA form, the CDR3 reads TGCGCCAGCAGCTTGGCAACCGGTTTCGGGAATGAGCAGTTCTTC.